This TCR beta chain was obtained from a study of shared clonotypes between healthy human individuals. Naive CD8 cells were CD45RO-negative, positively selected for CCR7, excluding terminally differentiated effector memory CD45RA+ cells. Regarding this clone: Its antigen remains unknown.

Findings and limits, study-wide: The authors expected sequencing depth to affect clonotype sharing among donors. Of the naive CD4 clonotypes, roughly 5% were shared across several donors.

The data were produced by immunoSEQ multiplex PCR, yet TCRdb's version contains in-frame clones alone and is incomplete. In the table there are about 2.1 million clones, 90% to 95% of which are singletons. Germline V lookup: CDR1 MDHEN, CDR2 SYDVKM. Germline trimming cut 6 bases from V and 3 bases from J; bases unmatched to any gene: 16. CDR3 length: 17 amino acids. Material for sequencing was naive CD8+ T cells from PBMCs. The sequence came from a man aged 18-30 years in good health. Some clones in this sample may be carry-over from other donors' samples. The chain carries TRBV28 and TRBJ1-2; 7 bases fit TRBD1. The CDR3 DNA is TGTGCCAGCAGCATCTTATCAATGCTGAGGGGGCACTATGGCTACACCTTC. The encoded protein is CASSILSMLRGHYGYTF.